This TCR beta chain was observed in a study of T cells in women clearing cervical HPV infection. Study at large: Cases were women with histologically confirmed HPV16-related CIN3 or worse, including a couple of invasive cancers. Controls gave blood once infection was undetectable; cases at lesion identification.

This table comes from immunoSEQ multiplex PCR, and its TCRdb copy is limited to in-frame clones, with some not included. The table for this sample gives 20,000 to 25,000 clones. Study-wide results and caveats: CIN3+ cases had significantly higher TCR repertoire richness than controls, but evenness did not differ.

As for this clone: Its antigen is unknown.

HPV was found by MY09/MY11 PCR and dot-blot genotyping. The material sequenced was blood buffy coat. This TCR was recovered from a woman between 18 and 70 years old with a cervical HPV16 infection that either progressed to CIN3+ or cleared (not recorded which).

Incomplete CDR3 DNA: TGTGCCAGCAGTTTATCGGGCGGGTATCAGCCC. It is translated as CASSLSGGYQP. The whole CDR3 reads CASSLSGGYQPQHF. The rearrangement joins TRBV28 to TRBJ1-5; no firm D call. The read terminates 3 residues before the CDR3 end, so the remaining end is supplied by the germline J gene. The CDR3 is 14 residues long. Trimming took off 1 base at V and 5 bases at J, with 9 bases between the two ends. Germline assignment: CDR1 MDHEN and CDR2 SYDVKM.